Each of the 14 T cell receptor beta chains below was sequenced from the same sample in a study of shared clonotypes between healthy human individuals (dated by TCRdb to 2020 to 2022). Library preparation employed the immunoSEQ multiplex PCR assay. This is the immuneACCESS table as TCRdb keeps it, with only in-frame sequences that have V and J called. A part of the clones is gone; compared with another copy, unresolved V genes explain less than half, and the rest is unexplained. This sample is represented by about 680,000 clones; less than 80% of them were singletons. The biggest ten clones account for roughly 2% of the sample. The sample taken for sequencing was memory CD4+ T cells sorted from blood. The cell subset or site label of this sample denotes: CD45RA-negative fraction. Receptor source: a woman aged 25 to 39 in good health.

The chain recombines TRBV18 with TRBJ1-1; 8 bases match TRBD1. V was clipped by 5 bases and J by 3 bases; unmatched bases: 8. The length of the CDR3 is 15 residues. Germline values: CDR1 KGHSH, CDR2 LQKENI. The CDR3 protein is CASSTRTGRDTEAFF. Written as DNA, the CDR3 is TGTGCCAGCTCAACTCGGACAGGGCGGGACACTGAAGCTTTCTTT.

The J gene is TRBJ1-3, the V gene TRBV28; unclear D gene. Germline V CDR1 and CDR2: MDHEN, SYDVKM. The length of the CDR3 is 16 residues. V was shortened by 4 bases and J by 0 bases, with 13 bases between the two germline ends. CDR3 DNA: TGTGCCAGCAGTTCATCGGGCGCGCCCTCTGGAAACACCATATATTTT. Protein sequence: CASSSSGAPSGNTIYF.

The rearrangement links TRBV27 to TRBJ2-7; 9 bases are a match to TRBD1. The CDR3 length is 13 residues. The germline V gene encodes CDR1 MNHEY and CDR2 SMNVEV (reference sequence). V was pared by 7 bases and J by 6 bases, with 7 bases of the junction left unmatched. The CDR3 reads CASKPGTGFEQYF. The CDR3 DNA reads TGTGCCAGCAAGCCCGGGACAGGGTTCGAGCAGTACTTC.

This chain links TRBV6-1 with TRBJ2-7, with 7 bases matching TRBD1. Germline loops: CDR1 MNHNS, CDR2 SASEGT. J was trimmed by 1 base and V by 6 bases; bases with no gene match: 6. The CDR3 is 14 residues long. This CDR3 is CASRETGLSYEQYF. CDR3 coding DNA: TGTGCCAGCAGAGAGACAGGGTTATCCTACGAGCAGTACTTC.

The chain employs TRBV11-2 and TRBJ2-7; 12 nucleotides agree with TRBD2. V lost 5 bases and J lost 7; bases outside the gene matches: 12. The CDR3 totals 16 residues. Germline V gives CDR1 SGHAT, CDR2 FQNNGV. The CDR3 here is CASSHRTSGVGQEQYF. CDR3 DNA sequence: TGTGCCAGCAGCCACCGGACTAGCGGGGTGGGGCAAGAGCAGTACTTC.

This chain uses TRBV5-4 with TRBJ2-7; D not resolved. V lost 4 bases and J 3 bases, leaving 14 bases between the germline ends. This CDR3 comprises 14 residues. Germline V gene data show CDR1 as SGHNT and CDR2 as YYREEE (reference sequence). This CDR3 is CASSLWEGDYEQYF. The CDR3 nucleotides read TGTGCCAGCAGCCTCTGGGAAGGTGACTACGAGCAGTACTTC.

This clone appeared once. The chain employs TRBV18 and TRBJ1-2; 7 bases line up with TRBD1. The CDR3 runs to 15 residues. The ends lost 2 bases at V and 0 bases at J; junction bases unmatched: 3. Germline V gene sequence: CDR1 KGHSH, CDR2 LQKENI. For the CDR3, the DNA is TGTGCCAGCTCACCAGGTACAGGGGCTAACTATGGCTACACCTTC. It codes for CASSPGTGANYGYTF.

This chain joins TRBV6-4 and TRBJ2-2, with 7 bases identical to TRBD2. V dropped 11 bases and J dropped 3; count of bases not matched to a gene: 9. Germline CDR1 and CDR2: MRHNA and SNTAGT. The CDR3 consists of 14 residues. The CDR3 sequence is CASRGGSDTGELFF. Written as DNA, the CDR3 is TGTGCCTCACGGGGCGGGAGTGACACCGGGGAGCTGTTTTTT.

This clone was recorded once. The genes are TRBV6-6 and TRBJ1-1; D might be TRBD1 (6 bases). Trimming took off 5 bases at V and 5 bases at J, with 9 bases between the two ends. Germline V gene lookup returns CDR1 MNHNY and CDR2 SVGAGI (reference sequence). This CDR3 is 12 amino acids long. The CDR3 here is CASSAGVTEAFF. CDR3 DNA sequence: TGTGCCAGCAGTGCAGGGGTAACTGAAGCTTTCTTT.

This chain joins TRBV23-1 and TRBJ2-7; D is perhaps TRBD2 (7 bases). TRBV23-1 is known as an ORF, though its function is uncertain. With 1 base removed from V and 4 bases from J, the gap between germline ends came to 14 bases. The length of the CDR3 is 15 residues. The CDR3 loop reads CASSQWMGGGYEQYF. The CDR3, as DNA: TGCGCCAGCAGTCAATGGATGGGAGGGGGATACGAGCAGTACTTC.

CDR3 in DNA: TGCAGCGTTGACCGTCCCCCTGGGGCCAACGTCCTGACTTTC. Encoded protein: CSVDRPPGANVLTF. V usage is TRBV29-1 and J usage is TRBJ2-6; the D is unclear. Germline loops: CDR1 SQVTM, CDR2 ANQGSEA. Trimming took 3 bases from V and 2 from J, leaving 8 bases between them. This CDR3 spans 14 amino acids.

This sequence joins TRBV2 and TRBJ2-2, with TRBD1 matching over 8 bases. CDR1 is SNHLY, CDR2 FYNNEI, per germline. This CDR3 is 14 amino acids long. V shed 6 bases and J 7 bases; nucleotides not matched to a gene: 7. The CDR3 loop is CASRRQGNGGELFF. The CDR3 DNA reads TGTGCCAGCAGGAGACAGGGGAACGGCGGGGAGCTGTTTTTT.

J is TRBJ1-4 and V is TRBV28; D gene ambiguous. The V and J ends lost 6 bases and 3 bases respectively, with 8 bases between them. CDR1 is MDHEN, CDR2 SYDVKM, per germline. The CDR3 is 13 amino acids. The DNA for the CDR3 is TGTGCCAGCAGACGGCAGGCTAATGAAAAACTGTTTTTT. Encoded protein: CASRRQANEKLFF.

V gene TRBV5-1 combines with J gene TRBJ2-7, with D possibly being TRBD1 or TRBD2 (5 bases each). Germline assignment: CDR1 SGHRS and CDR2 YFSETQ. V lost 4 bases to trimming and J lost 3 bases, with 11 bases between them. The CDR3 is 13 residues long. The CDR3 DNA reads as TGCGCCAGCAGCCGGGACGGAAACTACGAGCAGTACTTC. It translates to CASSRDGNYEQYF.